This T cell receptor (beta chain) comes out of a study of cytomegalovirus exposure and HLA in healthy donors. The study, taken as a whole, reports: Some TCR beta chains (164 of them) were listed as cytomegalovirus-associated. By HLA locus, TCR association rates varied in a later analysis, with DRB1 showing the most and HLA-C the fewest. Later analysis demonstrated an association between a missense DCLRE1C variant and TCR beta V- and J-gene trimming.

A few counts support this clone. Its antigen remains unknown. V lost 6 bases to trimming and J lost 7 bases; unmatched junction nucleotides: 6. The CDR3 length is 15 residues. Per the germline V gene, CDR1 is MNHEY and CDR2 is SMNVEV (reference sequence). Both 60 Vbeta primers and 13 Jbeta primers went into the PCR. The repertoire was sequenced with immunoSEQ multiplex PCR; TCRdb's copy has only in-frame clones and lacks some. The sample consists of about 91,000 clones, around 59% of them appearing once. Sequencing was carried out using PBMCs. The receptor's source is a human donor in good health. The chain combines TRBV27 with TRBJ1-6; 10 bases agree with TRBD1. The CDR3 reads CASRSGTGVNSPLHF. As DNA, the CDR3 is TGTGCCAGCAGATCCGGGACAGGGGTGAATTCACCCCTCCACTTT.